This TCR beta chain was found in a study of T cells after yellow fever vaccination. A few counts support this clonotype. The ends were cut back, 3 bases at V and 4 bases at J, with 10 bases in the middle. CDR1 is SGHVS and CDR2 is FQNEAQ in the germline V gene. The CDR3 contains 13 residues. MiXCR, applied by TCRdb to the 5' RACE reads, yields one record per CDR3 protein. The sample contains around 610,000 distinct CDR3 sequences, 13% of which appear only once. The gene calls are TRBV7-8 and TRBJ2-7; D uncertain. This clonotype was sampled from a man aged 25-45 years who received the YFV17D yellow fever vaccine. The sample was PBMCs, taken on the day of the yellow fever booster vaccination. CDR3 loop: CASSLPPGYEQYF. CDR3 nucleotide sequence: TGTGCCAGCAGCTTGCCTCCGGGTTACGAGCAGTACTTC. Full variable domain (rest looked up from reference TRBV7-8 and TRBJ2-7): GAGVSQSPRYKVAKRGQDVALRCDPISGHVSLFWYQQALGQGPEFLTYFQNEAQLDKSGLPSDRFFAERPEGSVSTLKIQRTQQEDSAVYLCASSLPPGYEQYFGPGTRLTVT.